This T cell receptor beta chain appears in the sequencing data of a study of shared clonotypes between healthy human individuals. The V gene lost 3 bases and the J gene lost 1 base, with 16 bases spanning the gap. The CDR3 consists of 17 residues. The V gene's germline CDR1 is ENHRY and CDR2 SYGVKD. Naive CD8 cells were CD45RO-negative, positively selected for CCR7, excluding terminally differentiated effector memory CD45RA+ cells. This table comes from immunoSEQ multiplex PCR, and its TCRdb copy is limited to in-frame clones, with some not included. The sample comprises 800,000 or so clones, approximately 96% of which are singletons, and 0.2% to 0.25% rests with the top ten.

The chain couples TRBV10-3 to TRBJ2-1, with D possibly matching TRBD2 (6 bases). Sequenced sample: naive CD8+ T cells sorted from blood. The receptor's source is a man aged 30 to 45 in good health. This chain's CDR3 is CAISDDPPSVSYNEQFF. CDR3 nucleotide sequence: TGTGCCATCAGTGATGACCCCCCTAGCGTTTCCTACAATGAGCAGTTCTTC.